The rows below give T cell receptor beta chains drawn from one sample of a study of cytomegalovirus exposure and HLA in healthy donors. TCRdb keeps only in-frame clones here, not all; method: immunoSEQ multiplex PCR. The sample has some 220,000 clones; approximately 84% are singletons. The specimen sequenced was PBMCs. The receptors come from a woman in her thirties or forties in good health and CMV-seronegative. CDR3s include the opening cysteine and the closing phenylalanine or tryptophan. Each record gives: D gene, J gene, clone size, V gene, CDR3 protein, CDR3 DNA. The D gene is left open where the match is weak. Clone size is stated in some rows and not others, as once, few, many or a class when expanded.

D gene: TRBD2; J gene: TRBJ2-7; clone size: -; V gene: TRBV7-2; CDR3 protein: CASRQSGGASYEQYF; CDR3 DNA: TGTGCCAGCAGACAGAGCGGGGGGGCCTCTTACGAGCAGTACTTC
D gene: TRBD2; J gene: TRBJ2-7; clone size: once; V gene: TRBV6-6; CDR3 protein: CASSFRGSGPAYEQYF; CDR3 DNA: TGTGCCAGCAGTTTCCGAGGTAGCGGGCCGGCCTACGAGCAGTACTTC
D gene: -; J gene: TRBJ1-2; clone size: -; V gene: TRBV5-1; CDR3 protein: CASREDYGYTF; CDR3 DNA: TGCGCCAGCAGGGAGGACTATGGCTACACCTTC
D gene: -; J gene: TRBJ1-4; clone size: few; V gene: TRBV7-9; CDR3 protein: CASSLLRGAEKLFF; CDR3 DNA: TGTGCCAGCAGCTTACTCCGGGGGGCTGAAAAACTGTTTTTT
D gene: -; J gene: TRBJ2-1; clone size: -; V gene: TRBV5-1; CDR3 protein: CASSLTRNEQFF; CDR3 DNA: TGCGCCAGCAGCTTGACACGTAATGAGCAGTTCTTC
D gene: -; J gene: TRBJ1-3; clone size: few; V gene: TRBV7-6; CDR3 protein: CASSLEPSGNTIYF; CDR3 DNA: TGTGCCAGCAGCTTAGAGCCGTCCGGAAACACCATATATTTT
D gene: TRBD1; J gene: TRBJ2-1; clone size: -; V gene: TRBV9; CDR3 protein: CASSVETGGSYNEQFF; CDR3 DNA: TGTGCCAGCAGCGTAGAGACAGGGGGCTCCTACAATGAGCAGTTCTTC
D gene: -; J gene: TRBJ2-1; clone size: -; V gene: TRBV15; CDR3 protein: CATRGAGDEQFF; CDR3 DNA: TGTGCCACCCGGGGGGCGGGCGATGAGCAGTTCTTC
D gene: TRBD1; J gene: TRBJ1-2; clone size: -; V gene: TRBV7-9; CDR3 protein: CASSSGQGWLYGYTF; CDR3 DNA: TGTGCCAGCAGCTCCGGACAGGGATGGCTCTATGGCTACACCTTC
D gene: -; J gene: TRBJ2-3; clone size: -; V gene: TRBV7-9; CDR3 protein: CASSSSTDTQYF; CDR3 DNA: TGTGCCAGCAGCTCAAGCACAGATACGCAGTATTTT
D gene: TRBD2; J gene: TRBJ2-4; clone size: -; V gene: TRBV7-9; CDR3 protein: CASSFVLAGEQYF; CDR3 DNA: TGTGCCAGCAGCTTCGTCCTAGCGGGGGAACAGTACTTC
D gene: -; J gene: TRBJ1-2; clone size: -; V gene: TRBV5-6; CDR3 protein: CASSSNREANYGYTF; CDR3 DNA: TGTGCCAGCAGTTCAAACAGGGAAGCTAACTATGGCTACACCTTC
D gene: TRBD2; J gene: TRBJ2-5; clone size: -; V gene: TRBV6-5; CDR3 protein: CASVELAGVGTQYF; CDR3 DNA: TGTGCCAGCGTCGAGTTAGCGGGGGTAGGGACCCAGTACTTC
D gene: -; J gene: TRBJ1-5; clone size: -; V gene: TRBV7-2; CDR3 protein: CASSTYAPQVGNQPQHF; CDR3 DNA: TGTGCCAGCAGCACGTATGCCCCGCAGGTCGGCAATCAGCCCCAGCATTTT
D gene: -; J gene: TRBJ2-1; clone size: -; V gene: TRBV15; CDR3 protein: CATRTDKSSYNEQFF; CDR3 DNA: TGTGCCACCAGGACGGACAAAAGCTCCTACAATGAGCAGTTCTTC
D gene: -; J gene: TRBJ1-2; clone size: once; V gene: TRBV9; CDR3 protein: CASSVGGRGSYGYTF; CDR3 DNA: TGTGCCAGCAGCGTAGGAGGGAGGGGTAGTTATGGCTACACCTTC
D gene: -; J gene: TRBJ1-2; clone size: -; V gene: TRBV7-9; CDR3 protein: CSSSEVVTGLSYGYTF; CDR3 DNA: TGTTCCAGCAGCGAAGTAGTAACGGGACTCAGCTATGGCTACACCTTC
D gene: TRBD1; J gene: TRBJ1-2; clone size: -; V gene: TRBV7-3; CDR3 protein: CASSLGGTGDSIDGYTF; CDR3 DNA: TGTGCCAGCAGCTTAGGCGGGACAGGGGATTCTATCGATGGCTACACCTTC
D gene: TRBD2; J gene: TRBJ2-3; clone size: -; V gene: TRBV19; CDR3 protein: CASSIRRGGTDTQYF; CDR3 DNA: TGTGCCAGTAGTATCAGGCGGGGGGGCACAGATACGCAGTATTTT
D gene: -; J gene: TRBJ1-1; clone size: -; V gene: TRBV30; CDR3 protein: CAWRWGPGTEAFF; CDR3 DNA: TGTGCCTGGAGGTGGGGGCCGGGCACTGAAGCTTTCTTT
D gene: -; J gene: TRBJ1-1; clone size: -; V gene: TRBV7-9; CDR3 protein: CASGRGGLDTEAFF; CDR3 DNA: TGTGCCAGCGGCCGTGGGGGCTTGGACACTGAAGCTTTCTTT
D gene: TRBD2; J gene: TRBJ2-1; clone size: -; V gene: TRBV4-1; CDR3 protein: CASSQELSMGGDYNEQFF; CDR3 DNA: TGCGCCAGCAGCCAAGAACTATCGATGGGGGGGGATTACAATGAGCAGTTCTTC
D gene: -; J gene: TRBJ2-5; clone size: -; V gene: TRBV5-1; CDR3 protein: CASSLTGLETQYF; CDR3 DNA: TGCGCCAGCAGCTTGACAGGTCTGGAGACCCAGTACTTC
D gene: TRBD1; J gene: TRBJ2-2; clone size: few; V gene: TRBV7-3; CDR3 protein: CASSGDRETGELFF; CDR3 DNA: TGTGCCAGCAGCGGGGACAGGGAAACCGGGGAGCTGTTTTTT
D gene: -; J gene: TRBJ1-1; clone size: -; V gene: TRBV6-1; CDR3 protein: CASSETGGGGTEAFF; CDR3 DNA: TGTGCCAGCAGTGAAACGGGAGGGGGGGGCACTGAAGCTTTCTTT
D gene: -; J gene: TRBJ1-2; clone size: -; V gene: TRBV4-1; CDR3 protein: CASSPETGYYGYTF; CDR3 DNA: TGCGCCAGCAGCCCTGAGACTGGTTACTATGGCTACACCTTC
D gene: -; J gene: TRBJ2-7; clone size: few; V gene: TRBV7-2; CDR3 protein: CASSFAGYEQYF; CDR3 DNA: TGTGCCAGCAGCTTTGCGGGCTACGAGCAGTACTTC
D gene: -; J gene: TRBJ2-1; clone size: -; V gene: TRBV5-5; CDR3 protein: CASSSGYNEQFF; CDR3 DNA: TGTGCCAGCAGCTCAGGGTACAATGAGCAGTTCTTC
D gene: TRBD1; J gene: TRBJ1-2; clone size: once; V gene: TRBV28; CDR3 protein: CASNVPGQGGAGYTF; CDR3 DNA: TGTGCCAGCAACGTACCGGGACAGGGGGGTGCTGGCTACACCTTC
D gene: -; J gene: TRBJ1-4; clone size: -; V gene: TRBV7-6; CDR3 protein: CAMSPLLYNEKLFF; CDR3 DNA: TGTGCCATGTCCCCCCTTCTATATAATGAAAAACTGTTTTTT
D gene: TRBD1; J gene: TRBJ2-1; clone size: -; V gene: TRBV19; CDR3 protein: CASWDRDIFNEQFF; CDR3 DNA: TGTGCCAGTTGGGACAGGGATATTTTCAATGAGCAGTTCTTC
D gene: TRBD1; J gene: TRBJ2-3; clone size: -; V gene: TRBV11-1; CDR3 protein: CASSLEQGADTQYF; CDR3 DNA: TGTGCCAGCAGCTTAGAACAGGGGGCAGATACGCAGTATTTT
D gene: TRBD2; J gene: TRBJ2-5; clone size: -; V gene: TRBV7-9; CDR3 protein: CASSLQGLAGGSHQETQYF; CDR3 DNA: TGTGCCAGCAGCTTGCAAGGGCTAGCGGGGGGCAGCCACCAAGAGACCCAGTACTTC
D gene: TRBD2; J gene: TRBJ2-5; clone size: -; V gene: TRBV7-3; CDR3 protein: CASSLGLAEQETQYF; CDR3 DNA: TGTGCCAGCAGCCTGGGACTAGCTGAACAAGAGACCCAGTACTTC
D gene: -; J gene: TRBJ1-2; clone size: -; V gene: TRBV28; CDR3 protein: CASSFRGGYGYTF; CDR3 DNA: TGTGCCAGCAGTTTCAGGGGAGGGTATGGCTACACCTTC
D gene: TRBD1; J gene: TRBJ1-2; clone size: -; V gene: TRBV5-4; CDR3 protein: CASTIPGQGSGYTF; CDR3 DNA: TGTGCCAGCACCATACCGGGACAGGGTTCTGGCTACACCTTC
D gene: TRBD1; J gene: TRBJ2-7; clone size: -; V gene: TRBV7-2; CDR3 protein: CASSLRTGGFYEQYF; CDR3 DNA: TGTGCCAGCAGCCTCCGGACAGGTGGGTTCTACGAGCAGTACTTC